This passage covers 8 T cell receptor beta chains from one sample sequenced in a study of blood T cells in healthy people across ages. Alongside a J-beta primer mix, a sample-barcoded 5' primer served in a second PCR lasting about 7 to 12 cycles. From the 5' RACE reads, TCRdb called clonotypes with MiXCR, one entry per CDR3 protein. The data hold some 920,000 distinct CDR3 sequences, with roughly 50% observed a single time. The sequencing sample was made of blood. The receptors originated from a woman aged 55-70 years in good health.

The table lists this clonotype with many counts. The rearrangement uses TRBV7-2 and TRBJ2-1; 12 nucleotides match TRBD2. This CDR3 is built from 16 residues. Trimming at V came to 5 bases and at J to 7 bases, leaving 9 bases not matched to a gene. In germline, CDR1 is SGHTA, CDR2 FQGNSA. DNA for the CDR3: TGTGCCAGCAGCCCGTTGGGACTAGCGGGTTCGAATGAGCAGTTCTTC. Translating it yields CASSPLGLAGSNEQFF.

V usage is TRBV7-3 and J usage is TRBJ2-6, with D unresolved. Trimming pared 5 bases from V and 3 bases from J, leaving 11 bases between. Germline assignment: CDR1 SGHTA and CDR2 FQGTGA. The CDR3 covers 15 residues. The CDR3 is CASSPQYGGANVLTF. Here the CDR3 DNA reads TGTGCCAGCAGCCCGCAATATGGTGGGGCCAACGTCCTGACTTTC.

The chain uses TRBV24-1 and TRBJ2-5; D call uncertain. V was shortened by 0 bases and J by 5 bases, with 9 bases between the two germline ends. Germline values: CDR1 KGHDR, CDR2 SFDVKD. The CDR3 length is 14 residues. This CDR3 is CATSDLEGLETQYF. Written as DNA, the CDR3 is TGTGCCACCAGTGATTTGGAAGGGCTGGAGACCCAGTACTTC.

This clonotype was counted a few times. The chain is built from TRBV4-1 and TRBJ2-4, with a tentative D call TRBD2 (6 bases). V gave up 4 bases and J gave up 4 bases, with 14 bases separating them. The CDR3 sequence is 15 residues long. The germline V gene encodes CDR1 MGHRA and CDR2 YSYEKL. This CDR3 is CASSRAGGSKNIQYF. CDR3 bases: TGCGCCAGCAGCCGGGCTGGAGGGTCAAAAAACATTCAGTACTTC.

This clonotype was observed many times. This rearrangement joins TRBV4-3 to TRBJ2-1; D is possibly TRBD1 or TRBD2 (6 bases each). CDR3 length: 16 residues. In germline, CDR1 is LGHNA, CDR2 YSLEER. Trimming removed 3 bases at V and 4 bases at J, with 16 bases between. CDR3 bases: TGCGCCAGCAGCCAGAACCCTAGGGGGGCTTACAATGAGCAGTTCTTC. It yields the protein CASSQNPRGAYNEQFF.

This clonotype was observed a handful of times. V is TRBV4-1 and J is TRBJ1-2; TRBD1 aligns across 7 bases. Germline V gene sequence: CDR1 MGHRA, CDR2 YSYEKL. The CDR3 length is 15 residues. Trimming took 1 base from V and 8 from J; bases not matched to a gene: 10. In nucleotides, the CDR3 is TGCGCCAGCAGCCAAGGGGACAGCCTTATCGCAGGCTACACCTTC. It yields the protein CASSQGDSLIAGYTF.

This clonotype was observed a handful of times. This chain uses TRBV12-3 or TRBV12-4 with TRBJ1-5; unclear D gene. The CDR3 sequence is 14 residues long. V dropped 7 bases and J dropped 6 bases, with 16 bases sitting between them. CDR3 sequence reads: CASTLRGFVQPQHF. The CDR3 region has the DNA TGTGCCAGCACCCTACGGGGTTTCGTTCAGCCCCAGCATTTT.

V usage is TRBV4-2 and J usage is TRBJ2-5, with 7 bases identical to TRBD2. V was pared by 1 base and J by 2 bases, with 10 bases of the junction left unmatched. Germline V CDR1 and CDR2: LGHNA, YNFKEQ. The CDR3 runs 17 residues. The CDR3 DNA sequence: TGTGCCAGCAGCCAAGGTGGACTAGTGGGAGGGCAAGAGACCCAGTACTTC. Translation gives CASSQGGLVGGQETQYF.